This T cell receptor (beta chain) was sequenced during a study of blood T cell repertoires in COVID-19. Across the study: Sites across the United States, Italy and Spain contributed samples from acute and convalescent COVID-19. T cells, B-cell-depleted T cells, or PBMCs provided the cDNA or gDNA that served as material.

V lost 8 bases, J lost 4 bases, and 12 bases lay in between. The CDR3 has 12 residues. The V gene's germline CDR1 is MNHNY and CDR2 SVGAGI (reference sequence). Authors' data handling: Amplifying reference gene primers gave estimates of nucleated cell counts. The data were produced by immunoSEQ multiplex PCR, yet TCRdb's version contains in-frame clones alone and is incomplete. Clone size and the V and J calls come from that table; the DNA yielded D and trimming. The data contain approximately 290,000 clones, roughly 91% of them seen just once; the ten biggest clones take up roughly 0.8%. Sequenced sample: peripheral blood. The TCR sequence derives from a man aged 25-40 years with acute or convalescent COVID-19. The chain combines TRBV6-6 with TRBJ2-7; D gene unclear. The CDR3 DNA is TGTGCCAGCCGGTCTTTCTCGTACGAGCAGTACTTC. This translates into CASRSFSYEQYF.